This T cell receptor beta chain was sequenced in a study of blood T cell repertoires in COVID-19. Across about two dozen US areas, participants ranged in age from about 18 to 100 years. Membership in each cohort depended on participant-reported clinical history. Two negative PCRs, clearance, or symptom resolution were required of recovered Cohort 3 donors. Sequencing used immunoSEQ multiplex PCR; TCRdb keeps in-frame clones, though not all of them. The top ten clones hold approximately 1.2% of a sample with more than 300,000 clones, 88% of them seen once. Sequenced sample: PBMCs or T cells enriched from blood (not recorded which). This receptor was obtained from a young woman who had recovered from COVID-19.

In DNA form, the CDR3 reads TGTGCCACCAGCAGAGATCGGCCAGGCAATGAAAAACTGTTTTTT. Amino acid sequence: CATSRDRPGNEKLFF. The rearrangement uses TRBV15 and TRBJ1-4; D remains ambiguous. V lost 0 bases, J lost 5 bases, and 10 bases lay in between. There are 15 residues in the CDR3. The germline V gene has CDR1 LNHNV and CDR2 YYDKDF (reference sequence).